The clone carrying this TCR beta chain appeared a few times. Its antigen is as yet unknown. Blood was collected once per donor into heparin, averaging approximately 110 mL. This record belongs to a study of beta chain features in type 1 diabetes. In the study overall: The patients were much like the healthy donors in age, gender and cell yields. The study, taken as a whole, reports: Shortening of TCRB CDR3s, moderate but significant, appeared in all four CD4+ subsets of Type 1 diabetes patients. Unsettled here was the matter of whether HLA type influences TCRB rearrangement.

The investigators reverse transcribed all of the isolated RNA, so they sequenced expressed TCRB transcripts. Measured with immunoSEQ multiplex PCR; TCRdb has only the in-frame clones, and not every one. The table shows about 930,000 clones, with about 17% occurring only once. This TCR was sampled from a young woman in good health. The sample taken for sequencing was naive CD4+ T cells from blood.

CDR3 coding DNA: TGTGCCAGCAGCGTAGACTTGGGGGGAGTTGATACGCAGTATTTT. It translates to CASSVDLGGVDTQYF. The chain couples TRBV9 to TRBJ2-3, with D possibly matching TRBD2 (6 bases). Per the germline V gene, CDR1 is SGDLS and CDR2 is YYNGEE. The CDR3 totals 15 residues. V gave up 0 bases and J gave up 6 bases, with 14 bases separating them.